This is a list of T cell receptor beta chains from one sample in a study of CXCR3-negative and CXCR3-positive naive CD8 T cells. For each CDR3 protein, TCRdb gives one entry from its re-call of the 5' RACE reads, without DNA. This sample carries under 150,000 distinct CDR3 sequences, with 0.25% to 0.3% going to the ten biggest clones. The sequenced sample was naive CXCR3+ CD8+ T cells from blood. The receptors were sampled from a human donor in good health. Some clones in this sample may be carry-over from other donors' samples. CDR3s include the opening cysteine and the closing phenylalanine or tryptophan.

V	J	CDR3
TRBV10-3	TRBJ2-3	CAISEQDTQYF
TRBV21-1	TRBJ1-1	CASSKCGWDAEAFF
TRBV4-3	TRBJ2-3	CASSQAGTSATDTQYF
TRBV5-1	TRBJ2-1	CASSLVGAGNHEQFF
TRBV5-1	TRBJ2-7	CASSLDSPHEQYF
TRBV2	TRBJ2-7	CASSEIGGADRGTYEQYF
TRBV11-2	TRBJ2-7	CASSPTGTGYEQYF
TRBV6-2/TRBV6-3	TRBJ1-1	CASSYGQGLYEAFF
TRBV11-2	TRBJ2-5	CASSLVDNGGEETQYF
TRBV9	TRBJ1-5	CASGRGGQPQHF
TRBV5-5	TRBJ2-1	CASSQAGHEQFF
TRBV7-9	TRBJ1-2	CASSPPGQGGYGYTF
TRBV20-1	TRBJ1-1	CSAPGQGNTEAFF
TRBV7-2	TRBJ1-1	CASSPLALNTEAFF
TRBV29-1	TRBJ1-2	CSVGGPGTRADGYTF
TRBV6-5	TRBJ2-1	CASTAGGGGYNEQFF
TRBV29-1	TRBJ2-7	CSVRLPNHYEQYF
TRBV28	TRBJ2-7	CASSFSADTYSYEQYF
TRBV29-1	TRBJ1-2	CSAENPANYGYTF
TRBV12-3/TRBV12-4	TRBJ1-6	CASSSAEEGLISYNSPLHF
TRBV7-9	TRBJ1-1	CASSPVAGTLNTEAFF
TRBV12-3/TRBV12-4	TRBJ1-5	CASSLAGLGASQPQHF
TRBV4-3	TRBJ2-3	CASSQDPGRGPDTQYF
TRBV27	TRBJ2-1	CASSPRLAGSHNEQFF
TRBV13	TRBJ2-1	CASSLRSGDYNEQFF
TRBV7-9	TRBJ2-2	CASRLGTGELFF
TRBV7-2	TRBJ2-2	CASSLAPGQGFLWNTGELFF
TRBV28	TRBJ2-3	CASRILAGGYKDTQYF
TRBV5-1	TRBJ1-1	CARSPRLTGDTEAFF
TRBV9	TRBJ1-1	CASSPQGRDTEAFF
TRBV20-1	TRBJ1-5	CSASPLPVSNQPQHF
TRBV2	TRBJ1-1	CASSDFIYRVMNTEAFF
TRBV29-1	TRBJ2-7	CSAEAPGSYEQYF
TRBV11-3	TRBJ1-1	CASSLEMGSEAFF
TRBV7-9	TRBJ2-1	CASSPGLAANEQFF
TRBV6-5	TRBJ2-1	CASSYKLADEQFF
TRBV7-6	TRBJ2-7	CASSGPGTGNYEQYF
TRBV29-1	TRBJ2-3	CSGQGGLAGGTDTQYF
TRBV28	TRBJ2-7	CASTPPRGSGEQYF
TRBV13	TRBJ2-7	CASSTKNPGRNYEQYF
TRBV5-1	TRBJ1-6	CASSLVFVDTNSPLHF
TRBV4-3	TRBJ1-2	CASSQGTGVRDGYTF
TRBV11-2	TRBJ1-5	CASSLDWGMGYQPQHF
TRBV7-9	TRBJ2-1	CASTLGAGGIEQFF
TRBV25-1	TRBJ1-5	CASSESSNQPQHF
TRBV28	TRBJ2-7	CASSLRDRVAYEQYF
TRBV7-9	TRBJ2-1	CASSPGGSYNEQFF
TRBV7-8	TRBJ1-3	CASSLEGTGVSGNTIYF
TRBV6-2/TRBV6-3	TRBJ1-5	CASRREISPNQPQHF
TRBV7-8	TRBJ2-3	CASSWIVAGRGTDTQYF
TRBV7-8	TRBJ1-2	CASSLRSGPNHYGYTF
TRBV20-1	TRBJ2-1	CSATGLAGSDEQFF
TRBV27	TRBJ2-1	CASSLSVLAYNEQFF
TRBV2	TRBJ2-7	CASTERGQNEQYF